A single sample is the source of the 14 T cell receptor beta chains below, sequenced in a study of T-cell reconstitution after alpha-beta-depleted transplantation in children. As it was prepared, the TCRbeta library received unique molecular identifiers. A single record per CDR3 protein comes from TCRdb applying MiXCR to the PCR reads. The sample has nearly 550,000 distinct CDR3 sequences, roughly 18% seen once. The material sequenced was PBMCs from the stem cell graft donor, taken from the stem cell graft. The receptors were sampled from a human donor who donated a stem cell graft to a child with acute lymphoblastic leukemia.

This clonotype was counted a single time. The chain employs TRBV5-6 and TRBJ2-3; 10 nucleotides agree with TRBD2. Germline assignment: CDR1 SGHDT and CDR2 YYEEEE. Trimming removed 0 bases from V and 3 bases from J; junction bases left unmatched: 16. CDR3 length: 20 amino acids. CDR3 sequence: CASSLDGLAEVFGWTDTQYF. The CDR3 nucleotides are TGTGCCAGCAGCTTGGATGGACTAGCGGAAGTTTTCGGATGGACAGATACGCAGTATTTT.

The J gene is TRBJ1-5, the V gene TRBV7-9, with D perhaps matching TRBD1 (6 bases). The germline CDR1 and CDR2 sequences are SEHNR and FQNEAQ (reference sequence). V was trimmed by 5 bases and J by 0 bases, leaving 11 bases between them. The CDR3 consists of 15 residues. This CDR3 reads CASSASTGSNQPQHF. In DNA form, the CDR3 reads TGTGCCAGCAGCGCTTCGACAGGTAGCAATCAGCCCCAGCATTTT.

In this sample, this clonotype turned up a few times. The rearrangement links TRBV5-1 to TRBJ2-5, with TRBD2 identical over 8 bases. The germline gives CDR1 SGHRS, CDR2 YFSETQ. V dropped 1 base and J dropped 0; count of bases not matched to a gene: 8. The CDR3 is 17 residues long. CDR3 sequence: CASSLRPLAAYQETQYF. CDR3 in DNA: TGCGCCAGCAGCTTGCGTCCACTAGCGGCGTACCAAGAGACCCAGTACTTC.

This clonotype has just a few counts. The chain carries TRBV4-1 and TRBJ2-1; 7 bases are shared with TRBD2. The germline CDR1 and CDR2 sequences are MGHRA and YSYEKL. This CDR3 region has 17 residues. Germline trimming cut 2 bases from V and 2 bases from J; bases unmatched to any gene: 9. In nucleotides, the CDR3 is TGCGCCAGCAGCCAAACAGCGGGACTTATGCCCTACAATGAGCAGTTCTTC. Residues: CASSQTAGLMPYNEQFF.

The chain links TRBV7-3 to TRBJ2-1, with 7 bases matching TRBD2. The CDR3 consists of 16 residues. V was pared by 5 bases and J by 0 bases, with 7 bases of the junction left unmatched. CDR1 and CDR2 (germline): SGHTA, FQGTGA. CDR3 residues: CASSPPGGSSYNEQFF. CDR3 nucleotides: TGTGCCAGCAGCCCCCCCGGCGGGAGCTCCTACAATGAGCAGTTCTTC.

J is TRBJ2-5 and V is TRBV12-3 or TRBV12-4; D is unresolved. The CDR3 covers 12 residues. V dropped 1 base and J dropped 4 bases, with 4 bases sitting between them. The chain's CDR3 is CASSLEIETQYF. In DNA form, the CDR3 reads TGTGCCAGCAGTTTAGAGATAGAGACCCAGTACTTC.

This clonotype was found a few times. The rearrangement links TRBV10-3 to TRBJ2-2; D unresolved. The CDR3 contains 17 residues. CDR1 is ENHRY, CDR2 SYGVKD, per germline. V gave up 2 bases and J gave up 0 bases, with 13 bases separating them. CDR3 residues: CAISEEWGRPNTGELFF. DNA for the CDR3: TGTGCCATCAGTGAGGAGTGGGGTCGTCCGAACACCGGGGAGCTGTTTTTT.

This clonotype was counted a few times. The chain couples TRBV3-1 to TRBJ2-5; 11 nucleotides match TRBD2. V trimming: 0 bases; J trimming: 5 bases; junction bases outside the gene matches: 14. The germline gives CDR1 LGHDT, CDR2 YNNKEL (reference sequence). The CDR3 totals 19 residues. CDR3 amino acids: CASSQEVDLLAGEGETQYF. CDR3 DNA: TGTGCCAGCAGCCAAGAAGTTGACCTACTAGCGGGAGAGGGTGAGACCCAGTACTTC.

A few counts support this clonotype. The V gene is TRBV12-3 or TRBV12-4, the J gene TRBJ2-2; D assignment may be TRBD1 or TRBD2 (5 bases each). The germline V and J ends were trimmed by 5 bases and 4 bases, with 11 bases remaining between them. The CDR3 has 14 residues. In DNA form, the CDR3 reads TGTGCCAGCAGTCCCCGGGACCTCACCGGGGAGCTGTTTTTT. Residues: CASSPRDLTGELFF.

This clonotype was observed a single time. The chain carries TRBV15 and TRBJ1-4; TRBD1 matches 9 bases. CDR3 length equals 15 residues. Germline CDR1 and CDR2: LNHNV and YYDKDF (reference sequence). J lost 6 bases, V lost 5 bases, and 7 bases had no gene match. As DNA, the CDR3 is TGTGCCACCAGCCGCCGGGACAGGGACGATGAAAAACTGTTTTTT. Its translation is CATSRRDRDDEKLFF. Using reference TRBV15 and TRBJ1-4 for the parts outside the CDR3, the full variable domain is DAMVIQNPRYQVTQFGKPVTLSCSQTLNHNVMYWYQQKSSQAPKLLFHYYDKDFNNEADTPDNFQSRRPNTSFCFLDIRSPGLGDTAMYLCATSRRDRDDEKLFFGSGTQLSVL.

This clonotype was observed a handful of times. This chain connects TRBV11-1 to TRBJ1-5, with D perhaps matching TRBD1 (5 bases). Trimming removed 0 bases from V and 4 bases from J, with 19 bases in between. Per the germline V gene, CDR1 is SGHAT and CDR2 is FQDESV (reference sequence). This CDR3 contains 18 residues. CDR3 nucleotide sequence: TGTGCCAGCAGCTTAGCGAGCTGGACCAGGGCTACGAATCAGCCCCAGCATTTT. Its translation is CASSLASWTRATNQPQHF. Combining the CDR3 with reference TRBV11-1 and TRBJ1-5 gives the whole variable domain EAEVAQSPRYKITEKSQAVAFWCDPISGHATLYWYRQILGQGPELLVQFQDESVVDDSQLPKDRFSAERLKGVDSTLKIQPAELGDSAMYLCASSLASWTRATNQPQHFGDGTRLSIL.

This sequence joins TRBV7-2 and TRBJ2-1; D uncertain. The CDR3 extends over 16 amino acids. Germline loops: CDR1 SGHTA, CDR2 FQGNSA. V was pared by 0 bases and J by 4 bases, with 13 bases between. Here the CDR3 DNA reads TGTGCCAGCAGCTTAGCGCGAGACTGGCTATACAATGAGCAGTTCTTC. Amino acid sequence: CASSLARDWLYNEQFF.

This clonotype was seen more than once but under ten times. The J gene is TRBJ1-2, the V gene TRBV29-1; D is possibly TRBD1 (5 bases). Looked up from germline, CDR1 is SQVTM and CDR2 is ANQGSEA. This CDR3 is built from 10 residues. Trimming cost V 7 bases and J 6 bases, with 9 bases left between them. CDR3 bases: TGCAGCGGCACCAGGGATGGCTACACCTTC. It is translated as CSGTRDGYTF.

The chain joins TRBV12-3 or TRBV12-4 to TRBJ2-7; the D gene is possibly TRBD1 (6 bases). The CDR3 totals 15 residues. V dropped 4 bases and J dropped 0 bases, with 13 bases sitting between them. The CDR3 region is CASSSRQVSSYEQYF. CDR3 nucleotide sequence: TGTGCCAGCAGTTCCCGACAGGTCAGCTCCTACGAGCAGTACTTC.